This T cell receptor (beta chain) is drawn from a study of T cell responses to AZD1222 COVID-19 vaccine. In the study overall: Pooling was applied to second doses at about 4 or about 12 weeks. General study points: CD4 TCRs associated with vaccination spanned spike, dominating at 160-218 and 743-854. Donors in the cohort were predominantly white British and more often female, and clonal diversity was possibly underestimated. Repertoires were obtained only post-peak T cell response.

Here immunoSEQ multiplex PCR was the method, and the copy in TCRdb shows in-frame clones only, minus some. The repertoire has 130,000 or so clones, over 90% of them found once; the top ten carry 5.4%. Concerning this clone: Its antigen is not known.

The CDR3 loop spans 15 amino acids. The germline V and J ends were trimmed by 6 bases and 7 bases, with 18 bases remaining between them. Looked up from germline, CDR1 is KGHSH and CDR2 is LQKENI. The rearrangement joins TRBV18 to TRBJ1-4; TRBD1 might be the D (5 bases). The specimen comprised peripheral blood, sampled on day 0 of AZD1222 vaccination. The TCR comes from an adult in good health. The CDR3 loop reads CASSTRGGNGEKLFF. CDR3 DNA sequence: TGTGCCAGCTCGACCCGTGGGGGTAACGGTGAAAAACTGTTTTTT. Based on the CDR3 plus reference TRBV18 and TRBJ1-4, the full variable domain is NAGVMQNPRHLVRRRGQEARLRCSPMKGHSHVYWYRQLPEEGLKFMVYLQKENIIDESGMPKERFSAEFPKEGPSILRIQQVVRGDSAAYFCASSTRGGNGEKLFFGSGTQLSVL.